The 4 T cell receptor beta chains in this list originate from one sample, sequenced in a study of T cell responses to AZD1222 COVID-19 vaccine. The method was immunoSEQ multiplex PCR; TCRdb's version includes in-frame clones alone and lacks a portion of them. The sample contains about 160,000 clones, just over 90% of which appear only once. The input for sequencing was peripheral blood, taken on day 0 of MenACWY control vaccination. The receptors were gathered from an adult in good health.

The chain links TRBV7-6 to TRBJ1-5, with D possibly being TRBD1 (5 bases). V gave up 3 bases and J gave up 4 bases, with 10 bases separating them. There are 14 residues in the CDR3. Germline CDR1 and CDR2: SGHVS and FNYEAQ. The DNA of the CDR3 is TGTGCCAGCAGCTTGGTAGACAGAAATCAGCCCCAGCATTTT. Translation gives CASSLVDRNQPQHF.

This clone turned up a few times. For the CDR3, the DNA is TGTGCCAGCAGCTCCTGGGGCAGCCTCGGGAACGAGCAGTACTTC. Translated, it gives CASSSWGSLGNEQYF. V is TRBV5-6 and J is TRBJ2-7; the D call may be TRBD1 or TRBD2 (5 bases each). V was pared by 3 bases and J by 5 bases, with 18 bases between. This CDR3 spans 15 amino acids. Germline CDR1 reads SGHDT; CDR2 reads YYEEEE.

This clone was found a few times. The chain uses TRBV29-1 and TRBJ2-7, with 14 nucleotides matching TRBD2. Germline trimming cut 7 bases from V and 2 bases from J; bases unmatched to any gene: 4. The CDR3 has 14 amino acids. Germline V gene lookup returns CDR1 SQVTM and CDR2 ANQGSEA. The CDR3 here is CSALTSGRAYEQYF. CDR3 DNA: TGCAGCGCCCTGACTAGCGGGAGGGCCTACGAGCAGTACTTC.

In its sample, this clone was seen once. The rearrangement uses TRBV3-1 (or the pseudogene TRBV3-2) and TRBJ1-2, with TRBD1 as a possible D gene (6 bases). V was pared by 6 bases and J by 4 bases, with 12 bases between. The length of the CDR3 is 13 residues. The germline CDR1 and CDR2 sequences are LGHDT and YNNKEL (reference sequence). In DNA, the CDR3 is TGTGCCAGCAGTCCCGACAGGCTCTATGGCTACACCTTC. It codes for CASSPDRLYGYTF.